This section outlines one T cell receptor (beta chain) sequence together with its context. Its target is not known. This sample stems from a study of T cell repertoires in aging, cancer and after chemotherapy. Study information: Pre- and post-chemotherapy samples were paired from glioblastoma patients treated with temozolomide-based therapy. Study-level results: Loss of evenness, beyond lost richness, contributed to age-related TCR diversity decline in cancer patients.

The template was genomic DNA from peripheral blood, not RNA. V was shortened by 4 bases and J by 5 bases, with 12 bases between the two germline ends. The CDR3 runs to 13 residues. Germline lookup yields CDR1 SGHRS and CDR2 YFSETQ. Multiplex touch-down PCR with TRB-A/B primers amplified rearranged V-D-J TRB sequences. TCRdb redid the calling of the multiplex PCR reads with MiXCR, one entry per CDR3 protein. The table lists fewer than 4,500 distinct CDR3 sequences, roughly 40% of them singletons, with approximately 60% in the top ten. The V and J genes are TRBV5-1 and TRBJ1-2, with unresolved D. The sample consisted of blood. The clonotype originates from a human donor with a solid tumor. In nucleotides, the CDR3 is TGCGCCAGCAGCGATCCAGGCCAATATGGCTACACCTTC. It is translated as CASSDPGQYGYTF.